The present TCR beta chain was sequenced within a study of T cells in Graves' hyperthyroidism and ophthalmopathy. V was clipped by 3 bases and J by 4 bases, with 12 bases between them. The V gene's germline CDR1 is SQVTM and CDR2 ANQGSEA. This CDR3 spans 13 amino acids. Patients having uncontrolled infection, another autoimmune disease, pregnancy or lactation were not included. Each diagnosis drew on symptoms, thyroxine, TRAb, thyroid ultrasound and orbital computed tomography findings. This clonotype has ten or more counts. Regions amplified from RNA transcripts were the TCR beta CDR3 regions. During a first-round RT-PCR of the TCR CDR3, the HTBI primer set was used. TCRdb reprocessed the multiplex PCR reads with MiXCR, giving one entry per CDR3 protein. Counted here are more than 550,000 distinct CDR3 sequences, about 45% occurring once; the ten biggest clones make up about 7.2%.

The sample taken for sequencing was peripheral blood or thyroid tissue (not recorded which). This chain uses TRBV29-1 with TRBJ1-2; D remains ambiguous. The TCR was taken from an adult man with Graves' disease, either hyperthyroidism or ophthalmopathy (not recorded which). CDR3 in amino acids: CSVDSKGAYGYTF. For the CDR3, the DNA is TGCAGCGTTGATTCCAAAGGAGCCTATGGCTACACCTTC.